Each of the 11 T cell receptor beta chains below was sequenced from the same sample in a study of blood T cell repertoires in COVID-19. Sequencing used immunoSEQ multiplex PCR; TCRdb keeps in-frame clones, though not all of them. The sample carries under 110,000 clones, about 82% recorded once. The source material was peripheral blood. These receptors came from a man at least 80 years old with COVID-19, enrolled during active disease.

The chain couples TRBV6-6 to TRBJ2-2; TRBD2 agrees at 12 bases. J lost 5 bases, V lost 7 bases, and 11 bases had no gene match. The CDR3 has 17 residues. Germline values: CDR1 MNHNY, CDR2 SVGAGI (reference sequence). DNA for the CDR3: TGTGCCAGCACTCGATTCCCCGGGACTAGCGGGACCGGGGAGCTGTTTTTT. Protein: CASTRFPGTSGTGELFF.

The V gene is TRBV30, the J gene TRBJ1-4, with no clear D. CDR1 and CDR2 (germline): GTSNPN, SVGIG (reference sequence). The germline V and J ends were trimmed by 4 bases and 8 bases, with 20 bases remaining between them. This CDR3 comprises 15 residues. CDR3 residues: CAWKPVPGSGEKLFF. CDR3 in DNA: TGTGCCTGGAAGCCCGTCCCGGGGTCGGGGGAAAAACTGTTTTTT.

The chain joins TRBV24-1 to TRBJ2-1, with 12 bases aligning to TRBD2. V dropped 4 bases and J dropped 7; count of bases not matched to a gene: 13. Germline V gives CDR1 KGHDR, CDR2 SFDVKD. This CDR3 region has 18 residues. This CDR3 reads CATSDSRASGRATNEQFF. The CDR3 DNA reads as TGTGCCACCAGTGACTCGAGGGCTAGCGGGAGGGCCACGAATGAGCAGTTCTTC.

The chain has TRBV5-1 and TRBJ1-1; D is ambiguous. This CDR3 has 17 residues. Trimming pared 4 bases from V and 1 base from J, leaving 20 bases between. CDR1 is SGHRS, CDR2 YFSETQ, per germline. The CDR3: CASSILYRTSGNTEAFF. As DNA, the CDR3 is TGCGCCAGCAGCATACTTTATAGGACTTCAGGGAACACTGAAGCTTTCTTT.

J is TRBJ2-2 and V is TRBV7-2, with a weak D call TRBD2 (7 bases). The CDR3 has 15 amino acids. The germline V gene has CDR1 SGHTA and CDR2 FQGNSA. V lost 3 bases and J 6 bases, leaving 14 bases between the germline ends. The CDR3 loop reads CASSFPQGRAGELFF. DNA of the CDR3: TGTGCCAGCAGCTTCCCCCAGGGGAGGGCCGGGGAGCTGTTTTTT.

This clone appeared once. The CDR3 protein is CASSPLTSGRITGELFF. Here the CDR3 DNA reads TGTGCCAGCAGCCCACTTACTAGCGGGAGGATCACCGGGGAGCTGTTTTTT. This rearrangement joins TRBV7-9 to TRBJ2-2; 12 bases are shared with TRBD2. Trimming removed 5 bases from V and 4 bases from J; junction bases left unmatched: 8. CDR3 length equals 17 residues. The germline V gene has CDR1 SEHNR and CDR2 FQNEAQ (reference sequence).

The V and J genes are TRBV30 and TRBJ1-1; D is unresolved. Per the germline V gene, CDR1 is GTSNPN and CDR2 is SVGIG (reference sequence). This CDR3 contains 13 residues. Trimming cost V 0 bases and J 1 base, with 6 bases left between them. Here the CDR3 DNA reads TGTGCCTGGAGTGTACAGCAGAACACTGAAGCTTTCTTT. Translated: CAWSVQQNTEAFF.

There are a few counts of this clone. V usage is TRBV19 and J usage is TRBJ1-2; TRBD1 might be the D (5 bases). The CDR3 totals 15 residues. CDR1 and CDR2 from the germline V gene are LNHDA and SQIVND (reference sequence). The V end lost 4 bases, the J end lost 4 bases, and 16 bases lay between the germline ends. The CDR3 nucleotides are TGTGCCAGTAGTACCCAGGGCCGGGCTGGCTATGGCTACACCTTC. Translated: CASSTQGRAGYGYTF.

This clone has just a few counts. The genes are TRBV2 and TRBJ1-5; tentative D call: TRBD1 (5 bases). There are 16 residues in the CDR3. Germline values: CDR1 SNHLY, CDR2 FYNNEI. V was clipped by 7 bases and J by 2 bases, with 18 bases between them. The CDR3 DNA follows: TGTGCCAGCACCCCTGAGTCGGGGGAGGGCAATCAGCCCCAGCATTTT. Its protein product is CASTPESGEGNQPQHF.

The V and J genes are TRBV19 and TRBJ1-1, with 7 bases that match TRBD1. The CDR3 length is 12 residues. Germline V gene sequence: CDR1 LNHDA, CDR2 SQIVND (reference sequence). V was clipped by 11 bases and J by 7 bases; unmatched bases: 10. This CDR3 reads CAVRGQTNEAFF. In DNA, the CDR3 is TGTGCCGTGAGGGGGCAGACAAATGAAGCTTTCTTT.

The chain links TRBV3-1 (or the pseudogene TRBV3-2) to TRBJ1-2; D gene uncertain. Germline V gives CDR1 LGHDT, CDR2 YNNKEL (reference sequence). V lost 3 bases and J lost 4, with 9 bases in between. The CDR3 loop spans 13 amino acids. The CDR3 DNA is TGTGCCAGCAGCCACAGTGCGGTCTATGGCTACACCTTC. This translates into CASSHSAVYGYTF.